This TCR beta chain was recovered during a study of blood T cells in healthy people across ages. Primers used in a second PCR of about 7 to 11 cycles were a sample-barcoded 5' primer and a J-beta primer mix. Every cDNA was tagged by a template-switch adaptor with 12 random nucleotides. TCRdb recomputed calls from the 5' RACE reads with MiXCR, one row per CDR3 protein. The sample holds some 1,800,000 distinct CDR3 sequences, about two fifths seen once. With V trimmed by 0 bases and J by 5 bases, 6 bases remained unmatched. CDR3 length: 15 residues. Germline lookup yields CDR1 SGDLS and CDR2 YYNGEE. Whole-study results and caveats: Long-lived donors carried more naive CD4+ cells and greater diversity than aged donors. When one million T cells were used, diversity estimates were thought to be underestimates.

Comment on this clonotype: No antigen is known for it.

This clonotype was obtained from a human donor in good health. The sequencing input was blood. This rearrangement joins TRBV9 to TRBJ1-2; 8 bases agree with TRBD1. CDR3 DNA sequence: TGTGCCAGCAGCGTAGGATCAGGGGGCGCATATGGCTACACCTTC. As protein: CASSVGSGGAYGYTF.